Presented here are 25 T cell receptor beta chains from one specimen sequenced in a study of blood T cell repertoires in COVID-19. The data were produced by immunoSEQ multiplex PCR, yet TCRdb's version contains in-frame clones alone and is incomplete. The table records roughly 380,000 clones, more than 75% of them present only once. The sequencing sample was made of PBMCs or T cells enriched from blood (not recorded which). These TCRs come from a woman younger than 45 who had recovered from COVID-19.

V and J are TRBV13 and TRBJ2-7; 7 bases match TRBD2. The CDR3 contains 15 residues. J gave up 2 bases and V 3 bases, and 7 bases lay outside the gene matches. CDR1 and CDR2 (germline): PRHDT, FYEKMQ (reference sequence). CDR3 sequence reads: CASSFHASGTYEQYF. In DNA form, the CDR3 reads TGTGCCAGCAGCTTTCATGCTAGCGGTACCTACGAGCAGTACTTC.

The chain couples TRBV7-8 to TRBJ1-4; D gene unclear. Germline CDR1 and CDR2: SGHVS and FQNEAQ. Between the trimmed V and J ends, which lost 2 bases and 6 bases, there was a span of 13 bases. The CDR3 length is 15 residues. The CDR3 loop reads CASSLNAGVYEKLFF. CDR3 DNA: TGTGCCAGCAGCTTAAACGCCGGGGTTTATGAAAAACTGTTTTTT.

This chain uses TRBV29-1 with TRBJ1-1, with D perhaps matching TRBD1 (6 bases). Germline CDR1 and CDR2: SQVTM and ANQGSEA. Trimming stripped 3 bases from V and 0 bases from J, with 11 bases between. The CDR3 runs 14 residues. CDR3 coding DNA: TGCAGCGTTGATATGGGACATATGAACACTGAAGCTTTCTTT. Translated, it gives CSVDMGHMNTEAFF.

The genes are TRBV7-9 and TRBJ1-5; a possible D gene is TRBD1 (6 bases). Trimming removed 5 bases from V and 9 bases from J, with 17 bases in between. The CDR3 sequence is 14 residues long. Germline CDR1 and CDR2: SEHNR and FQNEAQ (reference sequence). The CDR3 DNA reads TGTGCCAGCAGCGAGGGACACCTCAGCGGGCCCCAGCATTTT. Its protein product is CASSEGHLSGPQHF.

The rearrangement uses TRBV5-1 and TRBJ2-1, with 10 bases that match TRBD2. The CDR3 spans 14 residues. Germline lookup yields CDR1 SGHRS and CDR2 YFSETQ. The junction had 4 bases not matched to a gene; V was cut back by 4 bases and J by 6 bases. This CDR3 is CASSGLAGANEQFF. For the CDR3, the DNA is TGCGCCAGCAGCGGTCTAGCGGGAGCCAATGAGCAGTTCTTC.

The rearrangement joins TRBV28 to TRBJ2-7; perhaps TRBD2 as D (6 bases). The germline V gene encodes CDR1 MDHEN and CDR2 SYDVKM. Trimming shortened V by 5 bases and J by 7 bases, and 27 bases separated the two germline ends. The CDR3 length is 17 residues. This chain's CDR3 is CASSPQNLDRAGKEQYF. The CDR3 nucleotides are TGTGCCAGCAGTCCACAAAACCTAGACAGAGCGGGCAAAGAGCAGTACTTC.

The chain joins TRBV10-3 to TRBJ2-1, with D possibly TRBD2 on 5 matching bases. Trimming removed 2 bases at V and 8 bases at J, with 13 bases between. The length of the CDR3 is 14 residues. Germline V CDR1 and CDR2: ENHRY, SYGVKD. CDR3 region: CAISEVGRGDEQFF. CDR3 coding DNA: TGTGCCATCAGTGAGGTAGGGAGAGGCGATGAGCAGTTCTTC.

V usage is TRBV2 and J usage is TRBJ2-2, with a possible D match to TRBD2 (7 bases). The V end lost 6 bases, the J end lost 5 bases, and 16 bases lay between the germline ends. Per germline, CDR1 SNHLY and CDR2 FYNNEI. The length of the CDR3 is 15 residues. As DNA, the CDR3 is TGTGCCAGCAGGTCGGGCAGGGGAGGGACCGGGGAGCTGTTTTTT. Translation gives CASRSGRGGTGELFF.

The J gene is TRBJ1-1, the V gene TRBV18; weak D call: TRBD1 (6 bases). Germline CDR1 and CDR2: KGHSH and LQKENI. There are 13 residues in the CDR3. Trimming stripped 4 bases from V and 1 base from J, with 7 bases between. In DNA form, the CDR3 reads TGTGCCAGCTCACGGACAGAGAACACTGAAGCTTTCTTT. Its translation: CASSRTENTEAFF.

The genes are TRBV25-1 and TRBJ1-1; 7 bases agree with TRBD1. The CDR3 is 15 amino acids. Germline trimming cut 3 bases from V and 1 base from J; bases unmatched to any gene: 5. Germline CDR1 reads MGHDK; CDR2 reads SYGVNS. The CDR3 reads CASSDQGEANTEAFF. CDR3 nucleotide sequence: TGTGCCAGCAGTGACCAGGGGGAGGCGAACACTGAAGCTTTCTTT.

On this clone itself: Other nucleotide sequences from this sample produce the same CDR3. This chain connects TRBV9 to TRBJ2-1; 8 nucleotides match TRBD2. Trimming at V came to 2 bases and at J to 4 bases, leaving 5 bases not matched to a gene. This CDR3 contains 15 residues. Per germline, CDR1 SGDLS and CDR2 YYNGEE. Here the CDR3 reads CASSVVAGPYNEQFF. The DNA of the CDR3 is TGTGCCAGCAGCGTTGTAGCGGGACCTTACAATGAGCAGTTCTTC.

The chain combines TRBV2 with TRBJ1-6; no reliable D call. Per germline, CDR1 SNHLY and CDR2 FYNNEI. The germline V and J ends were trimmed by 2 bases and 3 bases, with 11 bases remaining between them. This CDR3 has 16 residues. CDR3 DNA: TGTGCCAGCAGTGAAAGGAACAGTTTCTATAATTCACCCCTCCACTTT. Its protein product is CASSERNSFYNSPLHF.

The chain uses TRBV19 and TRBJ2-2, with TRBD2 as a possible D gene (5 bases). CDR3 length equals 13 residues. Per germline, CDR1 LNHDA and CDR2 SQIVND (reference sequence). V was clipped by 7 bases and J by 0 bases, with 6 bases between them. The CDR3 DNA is TGTGCCAGTAAAGCGGCGAACACCGGGGAGCTGTTTTTT. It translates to CASKAANTGELFF. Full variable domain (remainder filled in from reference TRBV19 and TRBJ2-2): DGGITQSPKYLFRKEGQNVTLSCEQNLNHDAMYWYRQDPGQGLRLIYYSQIVNDFQKGDIAEGYSVSREKKESFPLTVTSAQKNPTAFYLCASKAANTGELFFGEGSRLTVL.

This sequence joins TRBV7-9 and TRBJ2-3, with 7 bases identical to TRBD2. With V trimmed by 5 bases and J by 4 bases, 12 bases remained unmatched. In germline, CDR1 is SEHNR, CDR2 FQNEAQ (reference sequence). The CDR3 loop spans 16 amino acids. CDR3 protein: CASSPPGRERPDTQYF. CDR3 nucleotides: TGTGCCAGCAGCCCCCCCGGGCGGGAGCGCCCAGATACGCAGTATTTT.

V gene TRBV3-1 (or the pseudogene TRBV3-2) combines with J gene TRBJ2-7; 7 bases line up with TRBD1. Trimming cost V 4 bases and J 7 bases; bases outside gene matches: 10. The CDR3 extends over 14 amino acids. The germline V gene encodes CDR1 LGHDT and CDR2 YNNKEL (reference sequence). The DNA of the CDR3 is TGTGCCAGCAGCCCCAGGACAGGCTGGGTGGAGCAGTACTTC. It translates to CASSPRTGWVEQYF.

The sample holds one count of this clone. Here the CDR3 DNA reads TGCAGCGTTTCCATTGGGGGGGACAACTACGAGCAGTACTTC. Its translation is CSVSIGGDNYEQYF. The rearrangement links TRBV29-1 to TRBJ2-7, with a tentative D call TRBD2 (7 bases). Germline V gene data show CDR1 as SQVTM and CDR2 as ANQGSEA. There are 14 residues in the CDR3. V was cut by 5 bases and J by 3 bases, with 17 bases left in between.

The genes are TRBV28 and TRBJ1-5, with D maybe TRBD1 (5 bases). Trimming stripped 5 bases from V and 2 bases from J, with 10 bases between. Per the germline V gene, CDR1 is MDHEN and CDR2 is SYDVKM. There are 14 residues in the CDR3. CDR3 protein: CASSVTRGNQPQHF. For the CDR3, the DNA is TGTGCCAGCAGTGTCACCAGGGGCAATCAGCCCCAGCATTTT.

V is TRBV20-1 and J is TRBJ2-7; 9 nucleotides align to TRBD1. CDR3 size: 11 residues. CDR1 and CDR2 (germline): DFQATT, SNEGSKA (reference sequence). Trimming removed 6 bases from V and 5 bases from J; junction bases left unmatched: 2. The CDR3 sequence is CSARQGDEQYF. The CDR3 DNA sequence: TGCAGTGCAAGACAGGGGGACGAGCAGTACTTC.

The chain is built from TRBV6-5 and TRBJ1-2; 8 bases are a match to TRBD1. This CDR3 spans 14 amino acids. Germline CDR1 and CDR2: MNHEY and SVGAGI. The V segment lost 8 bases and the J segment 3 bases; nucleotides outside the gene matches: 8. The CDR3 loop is CASAGQGWDYGYTF. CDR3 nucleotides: TGTGCCAGCGCTGGACAGGGCTGGGACTATGGCTACACCTTC.

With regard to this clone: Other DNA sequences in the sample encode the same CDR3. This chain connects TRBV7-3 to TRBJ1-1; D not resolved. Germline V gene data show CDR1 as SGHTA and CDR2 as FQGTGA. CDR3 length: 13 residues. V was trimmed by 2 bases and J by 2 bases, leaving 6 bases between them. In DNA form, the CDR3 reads TGTGCCAGCAGCTTAGAGGGTAACACTGAAGCTTTCTTT. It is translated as CASSLEGNTEAFF.

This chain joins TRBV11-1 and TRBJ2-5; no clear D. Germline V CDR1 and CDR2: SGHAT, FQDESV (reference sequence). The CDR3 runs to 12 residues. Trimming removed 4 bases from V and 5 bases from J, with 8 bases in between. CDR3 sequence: CASSSGVETQYF. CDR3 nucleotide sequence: TGTGCCAGCAGCTCCGGAGTCGAGACCCAGTACTTC.

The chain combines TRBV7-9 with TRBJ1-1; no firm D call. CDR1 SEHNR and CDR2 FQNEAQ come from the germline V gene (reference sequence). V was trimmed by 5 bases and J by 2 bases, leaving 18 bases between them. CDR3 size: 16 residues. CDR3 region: CASSPPRITVNTEAFF. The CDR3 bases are TGTGCCAGCAGCCCACCACGAATCACAGTAAACACTGAAGCTTTCTTT.

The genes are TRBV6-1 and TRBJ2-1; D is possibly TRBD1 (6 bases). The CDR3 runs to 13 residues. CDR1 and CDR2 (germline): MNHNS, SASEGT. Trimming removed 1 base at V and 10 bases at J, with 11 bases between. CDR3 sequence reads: CASSEDRVWEQFF. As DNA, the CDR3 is TGTGCCAGCAGTGAAGACAGGGTTTGGGAGCAGTTCTTC.

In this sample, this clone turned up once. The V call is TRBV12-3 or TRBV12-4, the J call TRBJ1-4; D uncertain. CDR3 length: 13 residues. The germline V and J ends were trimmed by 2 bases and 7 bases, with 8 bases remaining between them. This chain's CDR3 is CASSLPRFEKLFF. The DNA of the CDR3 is TGTGCCAGCAGTTTACCCCGTTTTGAAAAACTGTTTTTT.

The CDR3 DNA reads TGTGCCAGCAGTGAACGGGACAGGGGGTCTTCTGGGGCCAACGTCCTGACTTTC. Protein product: CASSERDRGSSGANVLTF. The chain has TRBV2 and TRBJ2-6; 11 positions match TRBD1. Per germline, CDR1 SNHLY and CDR2 FYNNEI. This CDR3 is built from 18 residues. V lost 2 bases and J lost 1; bases outside the gene matches: 4. Combining the CDR3 with reference TRBV2 and TRBJ2-6 gives the whole variable domain EPEVTQTPSHQVTQMGQEVILRCVPISNHLYFYWYRQILGQKVEFLVSFYNNEISEKSEIFDDQFSVERPDGSNFTLKIRSTKLEDSAMYFCASSERDRGSSGANVLTFGAGSRLTVL.